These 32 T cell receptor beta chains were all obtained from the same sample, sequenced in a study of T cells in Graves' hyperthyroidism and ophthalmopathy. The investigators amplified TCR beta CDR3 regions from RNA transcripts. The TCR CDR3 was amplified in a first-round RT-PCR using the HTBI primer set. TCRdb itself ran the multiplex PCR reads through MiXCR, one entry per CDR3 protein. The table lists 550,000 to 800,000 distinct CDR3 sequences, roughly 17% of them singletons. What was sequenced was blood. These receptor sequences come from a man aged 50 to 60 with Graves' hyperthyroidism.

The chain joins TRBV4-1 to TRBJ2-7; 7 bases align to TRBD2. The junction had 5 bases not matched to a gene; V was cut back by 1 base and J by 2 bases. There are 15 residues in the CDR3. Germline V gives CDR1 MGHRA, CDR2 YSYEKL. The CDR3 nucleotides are TGCGCCAGCAGCCAAGCCCTAGCGGTACCCTACGAGCAGTACTTC. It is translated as CASSQALAVPYEQYF.

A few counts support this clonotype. The CDR3 DNA reads TGTGCCTGGAGTACGGACAGCCGAAACACCATATATTTT. This translates into CAWSTDSRNTIYF. The chain employs TRBV30 and TRBJ1-3, with D possibly being TRBD1 (6 bases). The ends were cut back, 2 bases at V and 5 bases at J, with 10 bases in the middle. This CDR3 has 13 residues. The V gene's germline CDR1 is GTSNPN and CDR2 SVGIG (reference sequence).

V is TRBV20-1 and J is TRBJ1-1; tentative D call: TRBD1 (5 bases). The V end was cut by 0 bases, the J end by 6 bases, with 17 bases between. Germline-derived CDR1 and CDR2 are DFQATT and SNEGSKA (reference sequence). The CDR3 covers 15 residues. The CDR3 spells CSARDKGQLSSEAFF. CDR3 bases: TGCAGTGCTAGAGACAAGGGGCAGCTGAGCTCTGAAGCTTTCTTT.

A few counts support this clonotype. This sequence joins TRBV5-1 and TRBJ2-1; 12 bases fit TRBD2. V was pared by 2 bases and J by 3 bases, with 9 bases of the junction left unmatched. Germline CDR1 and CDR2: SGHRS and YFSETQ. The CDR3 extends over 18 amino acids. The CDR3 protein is CASSFLAGGPGVYNEQFF. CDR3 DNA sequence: TGCGCCAGCAGCTTCCTAGCGGGAGGGCCTGGGGTCTACAATGAGCAGTTCTTC.

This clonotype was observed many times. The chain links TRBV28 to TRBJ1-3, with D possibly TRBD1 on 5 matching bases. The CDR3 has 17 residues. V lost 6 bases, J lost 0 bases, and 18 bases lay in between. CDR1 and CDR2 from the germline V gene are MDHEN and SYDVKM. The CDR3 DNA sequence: TGTGCCAGCAGATCAGACAGTAGTCTTAGCTCTGGAAACACCATATATTTT. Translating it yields CASRSDSSLSSGNTIYF.

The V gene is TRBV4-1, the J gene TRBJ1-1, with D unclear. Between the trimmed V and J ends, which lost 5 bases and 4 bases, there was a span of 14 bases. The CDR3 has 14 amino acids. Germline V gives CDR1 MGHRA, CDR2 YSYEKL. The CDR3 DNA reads TGCGCCAGCAGCGAAGGCAGCAGTGGCACTGAAGCTTTCTTT. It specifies CASSEGSSGTEAFF.

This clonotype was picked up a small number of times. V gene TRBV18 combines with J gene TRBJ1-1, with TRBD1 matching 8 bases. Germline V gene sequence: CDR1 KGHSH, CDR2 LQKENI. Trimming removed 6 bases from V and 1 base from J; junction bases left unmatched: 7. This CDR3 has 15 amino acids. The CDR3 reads CASSEDRVSNTEAFF. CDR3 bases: TGTGCCAGCTCCGAGGACAGGGTGTCGAACACTGAAGCTTTCTTT.

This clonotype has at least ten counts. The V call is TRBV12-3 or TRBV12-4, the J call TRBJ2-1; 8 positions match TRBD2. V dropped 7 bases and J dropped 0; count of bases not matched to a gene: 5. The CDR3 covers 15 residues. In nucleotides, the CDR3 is TGTGCCAGCACCCGCGGGGGGCCCTCCTACAATGAGCAGTTCTTC. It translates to CASTRGGPSYNEQFF.

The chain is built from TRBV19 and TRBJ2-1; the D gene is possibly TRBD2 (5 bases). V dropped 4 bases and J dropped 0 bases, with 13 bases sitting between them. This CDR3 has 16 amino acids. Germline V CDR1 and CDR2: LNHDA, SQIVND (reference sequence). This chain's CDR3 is CASSTSLGSSYNEQFF. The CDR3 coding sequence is TGTGCCAGTAGTACTAGTTTGGGGAGCTCCTACAATGAGCAGTTCTTC.

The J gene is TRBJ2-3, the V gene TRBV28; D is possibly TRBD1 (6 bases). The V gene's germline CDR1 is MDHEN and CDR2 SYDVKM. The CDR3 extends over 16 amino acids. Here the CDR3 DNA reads TGTGGCTCCTCCCCGCATCGACAGGTGGTATCAGATACGCAGTATTTT. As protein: CGSSPHRQVVSDTQYF.

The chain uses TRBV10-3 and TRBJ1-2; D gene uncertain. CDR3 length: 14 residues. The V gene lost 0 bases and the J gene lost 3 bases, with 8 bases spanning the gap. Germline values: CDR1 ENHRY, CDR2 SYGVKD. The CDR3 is CAISESPVYYGYTF. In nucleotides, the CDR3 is TGTGCCATCAGTGAGTCCCCAGTATACTATGGCTACACCTTC.

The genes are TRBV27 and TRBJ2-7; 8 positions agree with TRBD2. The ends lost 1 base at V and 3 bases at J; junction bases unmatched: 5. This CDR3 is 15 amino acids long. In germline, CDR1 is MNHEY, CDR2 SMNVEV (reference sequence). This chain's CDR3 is CASSLLLAEVYEQYF. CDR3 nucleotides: TGTGCCAGCAGTTTATTACTAGCGGAGGTCTACGAGCAGTACTTC.

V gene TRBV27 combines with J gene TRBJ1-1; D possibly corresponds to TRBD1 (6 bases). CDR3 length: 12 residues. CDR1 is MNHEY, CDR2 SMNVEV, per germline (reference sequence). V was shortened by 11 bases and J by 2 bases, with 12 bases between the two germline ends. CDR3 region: CASRDINTEAFF. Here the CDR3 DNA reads TGTGCCTCCCGGGACATAAACACTGAAGCTTTCTTT.

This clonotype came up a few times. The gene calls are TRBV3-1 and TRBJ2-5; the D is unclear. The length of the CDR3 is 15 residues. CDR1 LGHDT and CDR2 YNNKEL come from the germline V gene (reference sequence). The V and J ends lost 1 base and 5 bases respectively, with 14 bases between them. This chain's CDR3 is CASSQAGSPLETQYF. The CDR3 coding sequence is TGTGCCAGCAGCCAAGCCGGTAGCCCTTTGGAGACCCAGTACTTC.

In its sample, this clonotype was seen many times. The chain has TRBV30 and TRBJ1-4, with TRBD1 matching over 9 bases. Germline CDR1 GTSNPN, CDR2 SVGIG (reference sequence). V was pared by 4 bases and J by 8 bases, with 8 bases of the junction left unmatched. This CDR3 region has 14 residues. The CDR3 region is CAWTPGTGREKLFF. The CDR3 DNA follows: TGTGCCTGGACCCCCGGGACAGGGCGGGAAAAACTGTTTTTT.

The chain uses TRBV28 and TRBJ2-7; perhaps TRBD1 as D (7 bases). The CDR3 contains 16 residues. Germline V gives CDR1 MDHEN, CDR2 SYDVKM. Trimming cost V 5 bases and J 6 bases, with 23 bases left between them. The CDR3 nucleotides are TGTGCCAGCAGTCCAGCGCCAGGGGGATTGCGGGGCGAGCAGTACTTC. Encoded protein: CASSPAPGGLRGEQYF.

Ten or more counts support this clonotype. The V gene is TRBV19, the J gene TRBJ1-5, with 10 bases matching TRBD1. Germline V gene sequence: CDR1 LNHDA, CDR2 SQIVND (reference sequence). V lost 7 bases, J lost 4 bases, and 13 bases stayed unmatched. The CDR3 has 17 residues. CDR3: CASNAGTGALGNQPQHF. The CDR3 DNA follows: TGTGCCAGTAACGCCGGGACAGGGGCTTTGGGGAATCAGCCCCAGCATTTT.

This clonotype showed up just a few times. CDR3 region: CASSGLGTDYGYTF. DNA of the CDR3: TGCGCCAGCAGCGGACTGGGGACAGACTATGGCTACACCTTC. V and J are TRBV4-1 and TRBJ1-2, with 7 bases that match TRBD1. V lost 5 bases to trimming and J lost 3 bases; unmatched junction nucleotides: 6. The CDR3 extends over 14 amino acids. Germline CDR1 MGHRA, CDR2 YSYEKL.

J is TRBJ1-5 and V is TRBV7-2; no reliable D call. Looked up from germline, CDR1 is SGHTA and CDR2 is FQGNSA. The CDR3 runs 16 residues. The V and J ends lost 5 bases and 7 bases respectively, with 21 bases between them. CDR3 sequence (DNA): TGTGCCAGCAGCCAAAACTCCCGGGCCACGGGACAGCCCCAGCATTTT. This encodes CASSQNSRATGQPQHF.

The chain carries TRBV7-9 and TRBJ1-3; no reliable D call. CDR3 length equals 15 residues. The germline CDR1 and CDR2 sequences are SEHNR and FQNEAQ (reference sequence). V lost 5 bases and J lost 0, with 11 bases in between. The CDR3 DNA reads TGTGCCAGCAGCAAGGACGGGTCCTCTGGAAACACCATATATTTT. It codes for CASSKDGSSGNTIYF.

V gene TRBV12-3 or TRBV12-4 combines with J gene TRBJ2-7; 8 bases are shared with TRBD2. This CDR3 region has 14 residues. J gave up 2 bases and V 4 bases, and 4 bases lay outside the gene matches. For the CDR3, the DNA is TGTGCCAGCAGTTCCACAGCGGGAGCCTACGAGCAGTACTTC. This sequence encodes CASSSTAGAYEQYF.

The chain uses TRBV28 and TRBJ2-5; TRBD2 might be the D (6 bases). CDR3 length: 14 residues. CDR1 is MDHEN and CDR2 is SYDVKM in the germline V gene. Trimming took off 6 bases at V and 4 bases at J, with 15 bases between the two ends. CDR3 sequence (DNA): TGTGCCAGCAGCTCCCCCGGAGGGGTAGAGACCCAGTACTTC. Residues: CASSSPGGVETQYF.

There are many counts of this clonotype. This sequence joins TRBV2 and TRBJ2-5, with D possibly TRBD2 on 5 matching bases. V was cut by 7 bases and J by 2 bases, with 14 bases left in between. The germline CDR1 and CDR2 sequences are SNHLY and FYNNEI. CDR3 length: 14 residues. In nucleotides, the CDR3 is TGTGCCAGCACTAAGGGAGTTGTACAAGAGACCCAGTACTTC. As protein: CASTKGVVQETQYF.

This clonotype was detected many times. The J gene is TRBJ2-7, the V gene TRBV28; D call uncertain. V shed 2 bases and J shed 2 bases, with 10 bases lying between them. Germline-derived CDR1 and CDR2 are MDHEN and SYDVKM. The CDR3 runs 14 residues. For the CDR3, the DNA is TGTGCCAGCAGTTTAGGCCAATCCGCCTACGAGCAGTACTTC. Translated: CASSLGQSAYEQYF.

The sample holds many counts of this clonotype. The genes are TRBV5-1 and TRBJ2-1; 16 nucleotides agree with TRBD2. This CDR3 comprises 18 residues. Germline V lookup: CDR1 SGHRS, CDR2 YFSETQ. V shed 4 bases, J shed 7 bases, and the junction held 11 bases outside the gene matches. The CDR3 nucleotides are TGCGCCAGCAGCCCTCCGGGACTAGCGGGAGGGCCTGGGAATGAGCAGTTCTTC. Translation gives CASSPPGLAGGPGNEQFF.

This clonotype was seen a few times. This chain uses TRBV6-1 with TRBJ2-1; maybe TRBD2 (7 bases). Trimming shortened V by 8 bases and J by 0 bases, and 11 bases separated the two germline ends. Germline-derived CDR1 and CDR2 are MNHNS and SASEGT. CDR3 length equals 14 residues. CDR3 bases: TGTGCCAGCGGGGGGGCCGACTCCTACAATGAGCAGTTCTTC. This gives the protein CASGGADSYNEQFF.

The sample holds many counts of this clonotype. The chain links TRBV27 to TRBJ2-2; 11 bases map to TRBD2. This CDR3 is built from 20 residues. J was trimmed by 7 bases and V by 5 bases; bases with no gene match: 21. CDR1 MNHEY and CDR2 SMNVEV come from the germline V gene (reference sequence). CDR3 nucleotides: TGTGCCAGCAGTCCCGCCTTGGGGATGACTAGCGGGGAGGTAAACGGGGAGCTGTTTTTT. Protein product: CASSPALGMTSGEVNGELFF.

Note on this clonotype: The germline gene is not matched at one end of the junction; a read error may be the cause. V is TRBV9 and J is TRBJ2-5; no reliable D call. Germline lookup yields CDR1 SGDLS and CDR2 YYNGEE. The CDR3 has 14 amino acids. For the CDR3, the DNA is TGTGCCAGCAGCGTCCATGGTCTCCAAGAGACCCACTACTTC. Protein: CASSVHGLQETHYF. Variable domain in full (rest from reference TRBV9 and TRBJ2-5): DSGVTQTPKHLITATGQRVTLRCSPRSGDLSVYWYQQSLDQGLQFLIQYYNGEERAKGNILERFSAQQFPDLHSELNLSSLELGDSALYFCASSVHGLQETHYFGPGTRLLVL.

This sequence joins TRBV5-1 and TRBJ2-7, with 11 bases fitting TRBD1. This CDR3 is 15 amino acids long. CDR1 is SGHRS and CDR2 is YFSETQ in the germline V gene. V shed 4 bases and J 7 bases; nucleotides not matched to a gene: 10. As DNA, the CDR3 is TGCGCCAGCAGCAGTCACGGGACAGGGGGTCTGGAGCAGTACTTC. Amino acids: CASSSHGTGGLEQYF.

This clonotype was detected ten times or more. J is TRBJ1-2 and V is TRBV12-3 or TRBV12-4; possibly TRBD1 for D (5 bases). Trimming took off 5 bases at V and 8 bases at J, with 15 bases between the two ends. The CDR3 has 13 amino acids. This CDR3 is CASSTQASGGYTF. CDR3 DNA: TGTGCCAGCAGTACACAGGCCTCTGGGGGCTACACCTTC.

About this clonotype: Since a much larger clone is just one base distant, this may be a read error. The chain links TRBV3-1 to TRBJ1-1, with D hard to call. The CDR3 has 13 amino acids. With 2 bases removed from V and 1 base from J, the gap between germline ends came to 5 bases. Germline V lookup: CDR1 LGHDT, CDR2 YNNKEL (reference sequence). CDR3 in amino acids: CASSQLQNTEAFF. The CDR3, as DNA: TGTGCCAGCAGCCAACTCCAGAACACTGAAGCTTTCTTT.

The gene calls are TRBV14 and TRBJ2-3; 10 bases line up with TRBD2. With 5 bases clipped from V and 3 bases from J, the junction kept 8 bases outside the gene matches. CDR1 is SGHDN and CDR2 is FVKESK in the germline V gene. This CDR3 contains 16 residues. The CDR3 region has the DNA TGTGCCAGCAGCTCTACTAGCGGGAAGGTGACAGATACGCAGTATTTT. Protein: CASSSTSGKVTDTQYF.